One sample yielded the 9 T cell receptor beta chains listed below, sequenced in a study of OX40 agonist ivuxolimab in advanced cancers. The protocol was immunoSEQ multiplex PCR, while the TCRdb copy is restricted to in-frame clones and leaves out a portion. This table has roughly 100,000 clones, roughly 90% appearing once. This specimen was CD4+ or CD8+ T cells sorted from blood, taken in a trial of the OX40 agonist ivuxolimab. These receptors originate from an adult with an advanced solid tumor such as melanoma, head and neck, liver or kidney cancer.

This chain uses TRBV9 with TRBJ2-5; possibly TRBD1 for D (6 bases). The V and J ends lost 10 bases and 2 bases respectively, with 18 bases between them. In germline, CDR1 is SGDLS, CDR2 YYNGEE. The CDR3 sequence is 14 residues long. The CDR3 sequence: CASPGQGTQETQYF. The DNA for the CDR3 is TGTGCCTCACCGGGGCAGGGGACACAAGAGACCCAGTACTTC.

The J gene is TRBJ1-1, the V gene TRBV5-5; the match to TRBD1 covers 9 bases. V lost 4 bases and J lost 5; bases outside the gene matches: 6. Germline V gene lookup returns CDR1 SGHKS and CDR2 YYEKEE (reference sequence). CDR3 length equals 14 residues. The DNA of the CDR3 is TGTGCCAGCAGCGGGACAGGGTCGGGGACTGAAGCTTTCTTT. Protein product: CASSGTGSGTEAFF. The whole variable domain, remainder taken from reference TRBV5-5 and TRBJ1-1, is DAGVTQSPTHLIKTRGQQVTLRCSPISGHKSVSWYQQVLGQGPQFIFQYYEKEERGRGNFPDRFSARQFPNYSSELNVNALLLGDSALYLCASSGTGSGTEAFFGQGTRLTVV.

The chain has TRBV5-1 and TRBJ2-7, with 11 bases aligning to TRBD1. Germline CDR1 is SGHRS and CDR2 is YFSETQ. The CDR3 contains 16 residues. With 2 bases clipped from V and 0 bases from J, the junction kept 4 bases outside the gene matches. CDR3 protein: CASSLSGTGGSYEQYF. CDR3 in DNA: TGCGCCAGCAGCTTATCCGGGACAGGGGGCTCCTACGAGCAGTACTTC.

This chain connects TRBV5-1 to TRBJ1-1; D uncertain. From germline, CDR1 is SGHRS and CDR2 YFSETQ. The CDR3 runs to 15 residues. V was shortened by 1 base and J by 0 bases, with 10 bases between the two germline ends. CDR3 nucleotides: TGCGCCAGCAGCTTGAATGGAGGTTTGAACACTGAAGCTTTCTTT. This gives the protein CASSLNGGLNTEAFF.

This clone was seen just once. The gene calls are TRBV19 and TRBJ2-7; D is undetermined. The length of the CDR3 is 15 residues. Looked up from germline, CDR1 is LNHDA and CDR2 is SQIVND (reference sequence). V was shortened by 7 bases and J by 3 bases, with 19 bases between the two germline ends. The CDR3 spells CASKELAGPFYEQYF. CDR3 nucleotide sequence: TGTGCCAGTAAGGAGCTTGCAGGCCCGTTCTACGAGCAGTACTTC.

This clone has just one count. In nucleotides, the CDR3 is TGTGCCAGCAGTCATGAACTGGGACAGTCCTACGAGCAGTACTTC. Translated, it gives CASSHELGQSYEQYF. This sequence joins TRBV6-4 and TRBJ2-7; 7 bases agree with TRBD1. V lost 5 bases, J lost 1 base, and 8 bases stayed unmatched. The CDR3 has 15 residues. Germline V lookup: CDR1 MRHNA, CDR2 SNTAGT.

The genes are TRBV7-2 and TRBJ1-4, with TRBD1 as a possible D gene (5 bases). The CDR3 is 15 amino acids. Germline CDR1 reads SGHTA; CDR2 reads FQGNSA. Trimming took off 5 bases at V and 0 bases at J, with 10 bases between the two ends. CDR3 in DNA: TGTGCCAGCAGCCCGCAGGGCACAACTAATGAAAAACTGTTTTTT. It is translated as CASSPQGTTNEKLFF. The complete variable domain, with remaining parts taken from reference TRBV7-2 and TRBJ1-4, reads GAGVSQSPSNKVTEKGKDVELRCDPISGHTALYWYRQSLGQGLEFLIYFQGNSAPDKSGLPSDRFSAERTGGSVSTLTIQRTQQEDSAVYLCASSPQGTTNEKLFFGSGTQLSVL.

The chain recombines TRBV19 with TRBJ1-5; D is ambiguous. CDR1 is LNHDA, CDR2 SQIVND, per germline (reference sequence). This CDR3 comprises 17 residues. The V end lost 0 bases, the J end lost 0 bases, and 12 bases lay between the germline ends. The chain's CDR3 is CASSIDLPDVSNQPQHF. DNA for the CDR3: TGTGCCAGTAGTATAGATCTACCAGATGTTAGCAATCAGCCCCAGCATTTT.

The V and J genes are TRBV25-1 and TRBJ1-1; D unclear. Trimming removed 7 bases at V and 0 bases at J, with 9 bases between. Germline V gene data show CDR1 as MGHDK and CDR2 as SYGVNS. This CDR3 has 13 residues. CDR3 in amino acids: CASTPGLNTEAFF. Written as DNA, the CDR3 is TGTGCCAGCACTCCCGGGTTGAACACTGAAGCTTTCTTT.